Listed below are T cell receptor beta chains from one sample, sequenced in a study of T-cell memory formation after mild COVID-19. TCRdb redid the calling of the 5' RACE reads with MiXCR, one entry per CDR3 protein. The data show 360,000 or so distinct CDR3 sequences, over 25% seen once. Sample: PBMCs or a T cell subset sorted from them (not recorded which). The receptors stem from an adult woman who had mild COVID-19 (a few samples of this study predate the infection). Cell type and time point are not known. The CDR3 runs from the conserved cysteine through the conserved F or W. D genes are given only for firm matches. The size field is filled for only some rows; it gives once, few, many or a size class.

TRBV30	TRBJ1-2	14	TRBD1	NA	CAWSVGQGNYGYTF	TGTGCCTGGAGTGTTGGACAGGGGAACTATGGCTACACCTTC
TRBV12-5	TRBJ2-1	13	NA	few	CASSGDWGNEQFF	TGTGCTAGTTCGGGGGACTGGGGGAATGAGCAGTTCTTC
TRBV5-4	TRBJ1-1	16	TRBD1	NA	CASSLTGTDYYTEAFF	TGTGCCAGCAGCCTGACCGGGACAGACTATTACACTGAAGCTTTCTTT
TRBV19	TRBJ2-7	13	NA	NA	CASSWDGTYEQYF	TGTGCCAGTAGTTGGGACGGTACCTACGAGCAGTACTTC
TRBV7-9	TRBJ2-3	14	TRBD1	NA	CASSPGQMTDTQYF	TGTGCCAGCAGCCCGGGACAGATGACAGATACGCAGTATTTT
TRBV24-1	TRBJ2-1	14	TRBD2	NA	CATSFQGLEGEQFF	TGTGCCACCAGTTTTCAGGGACTAGAGGGTGAGCAGTTCTTC
TRBV30	TRBJ2-3	15	NA	NA	CAWSVGETSTDTQYF	TGTGCCTGGAGTGTCGGAGAAACTAGCACAGATACGCAGTATTTT
TRBV7-9	TRBJ2-1	16	TRBD2	NA	CASSLQTSGARDEQFF	TGTGCCAGCAGCTTGCAGACTAGCGGTGCCAGGGATGAGCAGTTCTTC
TRBV11-2	TRBJ2-2	16	NA	NA	CASSLNPASPTGELFF	TGTGCCAGCAGCTTAAACCCCGCGTCTCCCACCGGGGAGCTGTTTTTT
TRBV15	TRBJ2-3	15	NA	few	CATSREKAAGITQYF	TGTGCCACCAGCAGAGAAAAGGCGGCGGGGATTACGCAGTATTTT
TRBV29-1	TRBJ2-7	13	NA	few	CSVAGRLSDEQYF	TGCAGCGTTGCCGGGCGGTTAAGTGACGAGCAGTACTTC
TRBV9	TRBJ2-1	16	NA	many	CASSNPSGLSYNEQFF	TGTGCCAGCAGCAACCCCAGCGGACTCTCCTACAATGAGCAGTTCTTC
TRBV12-3/TRBV12-4	TRBJ1-1	16	TRBD1	few	CASSLDDRVRNTEAFF	TGTGCCAGCAGTTTAGATGACAGGGTGAGGAACACTGAAGCTTTCTTT
TRBV5-1	TRBJ2-2	17	NA	NA	CASSLVSGTSNTGELFF	TGCGCCAGCAGCTTGGTATCCGGGACCAGTAACACCGGGGAGCTGTTTTTT
TRBV18	TRBJ2-7	15	NA	few	CASSRLRGEADEQYF	TGTGCCAGCTCACGCCTCCGAGGGGAAGCCGACGAGCAGTACTTC
TRBV5-6	TRBJ2-1	16	NA	NA	CASSLASYSGSNEQFF	TGTGCCAGCAGCTTGGCTTCCTATAGCGGAAGCAATGAGCAGTTCTTC
TRBV20-1	TRBJ2-7	13	TRBD1	NA	CSALGQGAGEQYF	TGCAGTGCGCTGGGACAGGGGGCGGGGGAGCAGTACTTC
TRBV5-1	TRBJ1-1	14	TRBD1	NA	CASGDRGDDTEAFF	TGCGCCAGCGGGGACAGGGGGGACGACACTGAAGCTTTCTTT